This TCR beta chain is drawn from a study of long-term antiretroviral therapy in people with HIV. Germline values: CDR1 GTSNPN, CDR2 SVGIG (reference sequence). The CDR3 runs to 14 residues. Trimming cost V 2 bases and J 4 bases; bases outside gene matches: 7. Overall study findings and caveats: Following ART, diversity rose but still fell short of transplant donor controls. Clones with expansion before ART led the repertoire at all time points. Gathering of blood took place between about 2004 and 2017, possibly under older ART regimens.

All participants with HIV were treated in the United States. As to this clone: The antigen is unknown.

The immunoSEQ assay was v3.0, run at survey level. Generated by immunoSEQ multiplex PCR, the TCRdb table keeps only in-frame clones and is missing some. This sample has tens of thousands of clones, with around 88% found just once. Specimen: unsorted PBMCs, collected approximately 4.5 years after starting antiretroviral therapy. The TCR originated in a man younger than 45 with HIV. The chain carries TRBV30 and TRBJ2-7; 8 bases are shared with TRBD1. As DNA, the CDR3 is TGTGCCTGGAGTACCTCGGACAGGGATTACGAGCAGTACTTC. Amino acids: CAWSTSDRDYEQYF.